These 13 T cell receptor beta chains were sequenced from one sample in a study of cytomegalovirus exposure and HLA in healthy donors (dated by TCRdb to 2017 to 2019). Receptor amplification or capture employed the immunoSEQ multiplex PCR assay. For the multiplex PCR, a mixture combining 60 forward primers for TCR Vbeta segments and 13 reverse primers for TCR Jbeta segments was used. TCRdb mirrors the immuneACCESS table, restricted to in-frame sequences. Some clones are absent from its copies; in checked studies, under half trace to an unresolved V gene, and the reason for the others is unknown. The table of this sample itemizes about 140,000 clones. The top ten constitute 2% to 3% of the sample. The specimen sequenced was PBMCs. Receptor source: a man between 35 and 55 years old in good health and CMV-seronegative.

This chain links TRBV5-1 with TRBJ2-1; 8 nucleotides match TRBD2. This CDR3 comprises 16 residues. The germline V gene encodes CDR1 SGHRS and CDR2 YFSETQ. V dropped 0 bases and J dropped 4; count of bases not matched to a gene: 6. For the CDR3, the DNA is TGCGCCAGCAGCTTGGGTGATGGACTAGCATACAATGAGCAGTTCTTC. Translating it yields CASSLGDGLAYNEQFF. Full variable domain (missing parts from reference TRBV5-1 and TRBJ2-1): KAGVTQTPRYLIKTRGQQVTLSCSPISGHRSVSWYQQTPGQGLQFLFEYFSETQRNKGNFPGRFSGRQFSNSRSEMNVSTLELGDSALYLCASSLGDGLAYNEQFFGPGTRLTVL.

The chain is built from TRBV4-3 and TRBJ2-7; the match to TRBD2 covers 11 bases. Unmatched junction bases numbered 4, after V lost 3 bases and J lost 0 bases. From germline, CDR1 is LGHNA and CDR2 YSLEER. The CDR3 is 16 amino acids. Here the CDR3 reads CASSQTSGVSSYEQYF. As DNA, the CDR3 is TGCGCCAGCAGCCAGACTAGCGGGGTAAGCTCCTACGAGCAGTACTTC.

The V call is TRBV6-5, the J call TRBJ2-5; TRBD1 matches 7 bases. Looked up from germline, CDR1 is MNHEY and CDR2 is SVGAGI. Losses at the gene ends were 6 bases for V and 5 bases for J; bases not matched to a gene: 6. This CDR3 comprises 13 residues. The DNA of the CDR3 is TGTGCCAGCAGGCTACAGGGGCGCGAGACCCAGTACTTC. Translated: CASRLQGRETQYF.

This rearrangement joins TRBV28 to TRBJ2-7; a weak D match, TRBD1 (5 bases). The CDR3 covers 14 residues. The germline V gene has CDR1 MDHEN and CDR2 SYDVKM. Trimming removed 6 bases at V and 2 bases at J, with 14 bases between. The CDR3 DNA is TGTGCCAGCAGGGCTGGCCAGGGCACCTACGAGCAGTACTTC. This codes for CASRAGQGTYEQYF. Full variable domain (missing parts from reference TRBV28 and TRBJ2-7): DVKVTQSSRYLVKRTGEKVFLECVQDMDHENMFWYRQDPGLGLRLIYFSYDVKMKEKGDIPEGYSVSREKKERFSLILESASTNQTSMYLCASRAGQGTYEQYFGPGTRLTVT.

This chain joins TRBV7-3 and TRBJ2-3, with 10 bases matching TRBD2. Germline CDR1 reads SGHTA; CDR2 reads FQGTGA. The CDR3 consists of 15 residues. V gave up 4 bases and J gave up 2 bases; unmatched junction bases: 3. The CDR3 region is CASSSSGGPTDTQYF. CDR3 nucleotide sequence: TGTGCCAGCAGCTCTAGCGGGGGCCCCACAGATACGCAGTATTTT.

The gene calls are TRBV27 and TRBJ2-7; 8 bases are a match to TRBD2. Looked up from germline, CDR1 is MNHEY and CDR2 is SMNVEV (reference sequence). V was clipped by 5 bases and J by 3 bases; unmatched bases: 6. CDR3 length: 14 amino acids. The CDR3 DNA is TGTGCCAGCAGTCCGGGGGGGGACGGCTACGAGCAGTACTTC. Its protein product is CASSPGGDGYEQYF.

This sequence joins TRBV7-2 and TRBJ1-5; D uncertain. V was pared by 2 bases and J by 5 bases, with 7 bases between. The CDR3 totals 13 residues. Germline V gene sequence: CDR1 SGHTA, CDR2 FQGNSA. CDR3 sequence reads: CASSLSIDQPQHF. CDR3 sequence (DNA): TGTGCCAGCAGCTTAAGCATCGATCAGCCCCAGCATTTT.

The CDR3 protein is CASSQTGYNSPLHF. The CDR3 DNA is TGTGCCAGTAGTCAGACAGGCTATAATTCACCCCTCCACTTT. V is TRBV19 and J is TRBJ1-6, with a tentative D call TRBD1 (6 bases). Looked up from germline, CDR1 is LNHDA and CDR2 is SQIVND (reference sequence). This CDR3 region has 14 residues. The V gene lost 5 bases and the J gene lost 3 bases, with 8 bases spanning the gap.

The chain recombines TRBV27 with TRBJ1-4; 9 bases agree with TRBD1. The junction had 7 bases not matched to a gene; V was cut back by 7 bases and J by 7 bases. This CDR3 region has 14 residues. Germline-derived CDR1 and CDR2 are MNHEY and SMNVEV (reference sequence). The CDR3 here is CASKIQGAGEKLFF. The CDR3 DNA sequence: TGTGCCAGCAAAATACAGGGGGCGGGTGAAAAACTGTTTTTT.

The chain recombines TRBV6-5 with TRBJ1-4, with a tentative D call TRBD1 (5 bases). Germline CDR1 and CDR2: MNHEY and SVGAGI. V was pared by 7 bases and J by 2 bases, with 8 bases between. The CDR3 contains 13 residues. The CDR3 here is CASTRGTNEKLFF. CDR3 bases: TGTGCCAGCACCCGGGGGACTAATGAAAAACTGTTTTTT.

The rearrangement links TRBV15 to TRBJ1-2, with TRBD1 matching 7 bases. The germline gives CDR1 LNHNV, CDR2 YYDKDF (reference sequence). This CDR3 comprises 22 residues. The junction had 28 bases not matched to a gene; V was cut back by 3 bases and J by 3 bases. The CDR3 loop reads CATSSTYTGDSTYKSNDYGYTF. CDR3 coding DNA: TGTGCCACCAGCAGCACCTATACAGGGGATTCCACTTATAAGTCCAACGACTATGGCTACACCTTC.

This sequence joins TRBV29-1 and TRBJ2-3; a weak D match, TRBD1 (5 bases). Trimming shortened V by 4 bases and J by 2 bases, and 10 bases separated the two germline ends. There are 13 residues in the CDR3. Germline values: CDR1 SQVTM, CDR2 ANQGSEA. The CDR3 region has the DNA TGCAGCGTTGTGGGGCGATACACAGATACGCAGTATTTT. Translation gives CSVVGRYTDTQYF.

The chain links TRBV7-2 to TRBJ1-1, with D possibly matching TRBD1 (6 bases). The CDR3 spans 13 residues. Trimming left V 2 bases short and J 6 bases short, with 10 bases between. CDR1 SGHTA and CDR2 FQGNSA come from the germline V gene. The CDR3 DNA reads TGTGCCAGCAGCTTACGACAGGCCCCTGAAGCTTTCTTT. Translation gives CASSLRQAPEAFF.